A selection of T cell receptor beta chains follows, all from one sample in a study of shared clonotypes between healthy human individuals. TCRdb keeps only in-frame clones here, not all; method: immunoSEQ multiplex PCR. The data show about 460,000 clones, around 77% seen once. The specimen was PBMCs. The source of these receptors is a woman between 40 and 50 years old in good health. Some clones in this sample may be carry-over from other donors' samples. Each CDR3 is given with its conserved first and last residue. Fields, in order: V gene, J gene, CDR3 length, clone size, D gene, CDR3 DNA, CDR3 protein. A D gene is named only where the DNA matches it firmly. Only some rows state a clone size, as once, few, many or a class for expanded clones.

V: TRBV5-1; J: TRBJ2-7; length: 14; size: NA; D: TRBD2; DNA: TGCGCCAGCACCAAGACTAGCGGGAGTAACGAGCAGTACTTC; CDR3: CASTKTSGSNEQYF
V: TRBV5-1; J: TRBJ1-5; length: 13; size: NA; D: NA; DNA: TGCGCCAGCAGCTTCGGGAGCAATCAGCCCCAGCATTTT; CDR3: CASSFGSNQPQHF
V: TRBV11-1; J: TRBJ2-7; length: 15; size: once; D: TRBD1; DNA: TGTGCCAGCAGTCCCGGGACAGGGGAAGCCGCCGAGCAGTGCTTC; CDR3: CASSPGTGEAAEQCF
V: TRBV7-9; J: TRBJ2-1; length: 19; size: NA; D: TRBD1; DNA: TGTGCCAGCAGCTCCGCTAGGACAGGGGGCACTTGGAGCGACAATGAGCAGTTCTTC; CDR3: CASSSARTGGTWSDNEQFF
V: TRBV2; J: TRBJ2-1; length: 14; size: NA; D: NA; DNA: TGTGCCAGCAGTTGGGCTAGTTCGTACAATGAGCAGTTCTTC; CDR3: CASSWASSYNEQFF
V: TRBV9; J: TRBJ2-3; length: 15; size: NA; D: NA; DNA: TGTGCCAGCAGCGTAGGGGGCCCCCGAACGGATACGCAGTATTTT; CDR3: CASSVGGPRTDTQYF
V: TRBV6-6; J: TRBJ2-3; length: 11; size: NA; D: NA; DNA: TGTGCCAGCAGTTACCGGGATACGCAGTATTTT; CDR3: CASSYRDTQYF
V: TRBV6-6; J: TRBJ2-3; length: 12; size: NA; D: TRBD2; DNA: TGTGCCAGCAGTTACGCAGGACTAGAACTCGAATTT; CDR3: CASSYAGLELEF
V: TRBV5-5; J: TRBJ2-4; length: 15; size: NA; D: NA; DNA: TGTGCCAGCAGCTTCGGGGAACTAGCCAAAAACATTCAGTACTTC; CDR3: CASSFGELAKNIQYF
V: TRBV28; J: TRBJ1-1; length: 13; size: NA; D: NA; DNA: TGTGCCAGCTGGGGGAGGGGCCTCACTGAAGCTTTCTTT; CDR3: CASWGRGLTEAFF
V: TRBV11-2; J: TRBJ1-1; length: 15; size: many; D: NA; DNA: TGTGCCAGCAGCCTGGGGGGGGCCATGAACACTGAAGCTTTCTTT; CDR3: CASSLGGAMNTEAFF
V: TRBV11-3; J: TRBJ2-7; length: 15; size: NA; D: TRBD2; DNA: TGTGCCAGCAGCCAGGGTGCGGGAGGGTCCTACGAGCAGTACTTC; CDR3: CASSQGAGGSYEQYF
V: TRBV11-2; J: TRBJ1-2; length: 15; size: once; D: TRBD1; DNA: TGTGCCAGCAGCTCGAGCCCGGGGACAGTCTATGGCTACACCTTC; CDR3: CASSSSPGTVYGYTF
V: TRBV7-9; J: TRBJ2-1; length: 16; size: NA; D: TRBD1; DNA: TGTGCCAGCAGCTTATCGGGACAGGGTACCTACAATGAGCAGTTCTTC; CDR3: CASSLSGQGTYNEQFF
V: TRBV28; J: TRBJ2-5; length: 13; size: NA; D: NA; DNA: TGTGCCAGCAGTTTGGGCGTACAAGAGACCCAGTACTTC; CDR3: CASSLGVQETQYF
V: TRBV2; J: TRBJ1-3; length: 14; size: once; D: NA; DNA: TGTGCCAGCAGTGAAGGTATGACTGGAAACACCATATATTTT; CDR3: CASSEGMTGNTIYF
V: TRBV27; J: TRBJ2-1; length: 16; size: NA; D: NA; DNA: TGTGCCAGCAGAGGGGCGCCGGGACGGATCAACAATGAGCAGTTCTTC; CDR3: CASRGAPGRINNEQFF
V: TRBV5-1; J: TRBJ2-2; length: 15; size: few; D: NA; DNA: TGCGCCAGCAGCCCCACCGGCCCGAACACCGGGGAGCTGTTTTTT; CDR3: CASSPTGPNTGELFF
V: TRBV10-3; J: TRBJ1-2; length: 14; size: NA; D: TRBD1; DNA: TGTGCCATCAGTGAAGGTGACAGGGGTAGGGGCTACACCTTC; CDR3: CAISEGDRGRGYTF
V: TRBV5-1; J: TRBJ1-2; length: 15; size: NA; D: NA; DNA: TGCGCCAGCAGCTTGAATCAGGGCCCTAACTATGGCTACACCTTC; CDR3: CASSLNQGPNYGYTF